These 3 T cell receptor beta chains share one sample of origin, sequenced in a study of T cell repertoires in cytomegalovirus infection. MiXCR was run by TCRdb on the reads, yielding one entry per CDR3 protein. The data contain under 200,000 distinct CDR3 sequences, approximately 17% of them singletons. Sequenced sample: CD8+ T cells from PBMCs. The receptors originated from a human donor in good health (CMV status not recorded). Some clones in this sample may be carry-over from other donors' samples.

The chain is built from TRBV7-6 and TRBJ2-5; the D gene is possibly TRBD2 (5 bases). The V end was cut by 1 base, the J end by 0 bases, with 9 bases between. The CDR3 has 15 amino acids. Germline V gene lookup returns CDR1 SGHVS and CDR2 FNYEAQ. CDR3 protein: CASSLGRRDQETQYF. The CDR3 DNA is TGTGCCAGCAGCTTAGGGCGGCGGGACCAAGAGACCCAGTACTTC.

This clonotype was found a few times. CDR3 protein: CASSPGHRGRGGYGYTF. Here the CDR3 DNA reads TGCGCCAGCAGCCCCGGGCACAGGGGGCGAGGAGGATATGGCTACACCTTC. This chain links TRBV4-1 with TRBJ1-2; 9 positions agree with TRBD1. Germline CDR1 reads MGHRA; CDR2 reads YSYEKL. The CDR3 consists of 17 residues. The trim removed 4 bases at V and 5 bases at J, leaving 14 bases unmatched.

CDR3 region: CASSLKGAGNPVETQYF. In DNA form, the CDR3 reads TGCGCCAGCAGCTTGAAGGGTGCGGGCAACCCAGTGGAGACCCAGTACTTC. The chain has TRBV5-1 and TRBJ2-5, with D perhaps matching TRBD2 (5 bases). The CDR3 has 17 residues. CDR1 SGHRS and CDR2 YFSETQ come from the germline V gene. V was pared by 1 base and J by 5 bases, with 21 bases between.